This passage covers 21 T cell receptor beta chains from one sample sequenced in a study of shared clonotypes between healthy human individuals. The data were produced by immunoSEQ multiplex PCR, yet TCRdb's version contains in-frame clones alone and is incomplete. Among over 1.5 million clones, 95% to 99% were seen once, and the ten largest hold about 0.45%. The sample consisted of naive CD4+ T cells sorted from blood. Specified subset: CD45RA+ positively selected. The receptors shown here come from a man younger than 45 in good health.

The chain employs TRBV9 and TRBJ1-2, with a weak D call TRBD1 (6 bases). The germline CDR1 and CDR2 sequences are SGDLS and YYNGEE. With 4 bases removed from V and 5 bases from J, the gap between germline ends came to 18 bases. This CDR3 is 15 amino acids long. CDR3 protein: CASSPGHISAYGYTF. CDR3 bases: TGTGCCAGCAGCCCGGGACACATATCCGCATATGGCTACACCTTC.

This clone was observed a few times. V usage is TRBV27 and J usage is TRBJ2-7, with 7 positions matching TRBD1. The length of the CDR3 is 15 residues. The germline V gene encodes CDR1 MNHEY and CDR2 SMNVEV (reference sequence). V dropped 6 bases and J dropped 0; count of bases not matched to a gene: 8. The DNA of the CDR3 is TGTGCCAGCAGCAGATCAGGGGGAAGCTCCTACGAGCAGTACTTC. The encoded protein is CASSRSGGSSYEQYF.

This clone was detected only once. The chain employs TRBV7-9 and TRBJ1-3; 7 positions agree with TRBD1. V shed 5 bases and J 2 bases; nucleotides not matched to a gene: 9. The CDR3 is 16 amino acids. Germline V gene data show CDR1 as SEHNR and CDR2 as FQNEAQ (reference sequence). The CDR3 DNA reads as TGTGCCAGCAGCATACGACAGGGAGACCCTGGAAACACCATATATTTT. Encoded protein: CASSIRQGDPGNTIYF.

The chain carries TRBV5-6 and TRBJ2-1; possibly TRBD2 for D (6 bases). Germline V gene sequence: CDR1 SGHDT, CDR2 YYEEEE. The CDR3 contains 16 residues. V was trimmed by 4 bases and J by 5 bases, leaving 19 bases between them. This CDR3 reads CASSLRSLALHNEQFF. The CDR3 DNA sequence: TGTGCCAGCAGCCTCCGGTCACTAGCATTACACAATGAGCAGTTCTTC.

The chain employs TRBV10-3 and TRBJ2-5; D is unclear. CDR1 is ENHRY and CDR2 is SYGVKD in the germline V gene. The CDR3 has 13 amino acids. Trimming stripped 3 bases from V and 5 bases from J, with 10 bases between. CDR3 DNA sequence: TGTGCCATCAGTGATTCCAGAGAGGAGACCCAGTACTTC. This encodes CAISDSREETQYF.

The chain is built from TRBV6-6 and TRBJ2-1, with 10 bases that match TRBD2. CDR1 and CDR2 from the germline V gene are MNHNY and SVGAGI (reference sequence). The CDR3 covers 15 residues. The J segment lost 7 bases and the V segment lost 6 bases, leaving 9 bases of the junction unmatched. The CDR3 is CASSRSSGSWNEQFF. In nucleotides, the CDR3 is TGTGCCAGCAGCCGCTCTAGCGGGAGTTGGAATGAGCAGTTCTTC.

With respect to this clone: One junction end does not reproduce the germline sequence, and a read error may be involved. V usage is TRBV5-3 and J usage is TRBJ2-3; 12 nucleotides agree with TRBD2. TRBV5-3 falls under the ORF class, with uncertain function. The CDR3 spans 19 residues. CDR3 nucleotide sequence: TGTGCCCGAAGTGGGACGGAGACTAGCGGGAGCCGACTAGGGGATACGCAGTATTTT. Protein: CARSGTETSGSRLGDTQYF.

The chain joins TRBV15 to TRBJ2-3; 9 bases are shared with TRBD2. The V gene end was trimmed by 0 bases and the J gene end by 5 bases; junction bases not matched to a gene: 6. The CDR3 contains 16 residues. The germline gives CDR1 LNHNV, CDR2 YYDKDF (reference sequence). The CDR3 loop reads CATSRDEVLAGDTQYF. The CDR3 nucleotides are TGTGCCACCAGCAGAGATGAAGTACTAGCGGGAGATACGCAGTATTTT.

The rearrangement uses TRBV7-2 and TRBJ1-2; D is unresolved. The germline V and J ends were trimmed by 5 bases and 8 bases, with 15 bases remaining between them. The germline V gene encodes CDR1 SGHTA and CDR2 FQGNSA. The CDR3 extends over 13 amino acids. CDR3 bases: TGTGCCAGCAGCCCCCCCGGCATCGCCGGCTACACCTTC. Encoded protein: CASSPPGIAGYTF.

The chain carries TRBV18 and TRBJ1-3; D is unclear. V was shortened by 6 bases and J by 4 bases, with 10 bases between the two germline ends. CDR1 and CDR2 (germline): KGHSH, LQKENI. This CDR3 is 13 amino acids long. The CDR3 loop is CASSDGPGNTIYF. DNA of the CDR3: TGTGCCAGCTCGGACGGACCGGGAAACACCATATATTTT.

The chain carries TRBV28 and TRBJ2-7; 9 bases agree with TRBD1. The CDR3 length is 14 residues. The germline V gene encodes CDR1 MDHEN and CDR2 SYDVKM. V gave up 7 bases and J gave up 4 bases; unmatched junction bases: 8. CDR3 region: CASTTSGTGYEQYF. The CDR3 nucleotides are TGTGCCAGCACTACTTCCGGGACAGGGTACGAGCAGTACTTC.

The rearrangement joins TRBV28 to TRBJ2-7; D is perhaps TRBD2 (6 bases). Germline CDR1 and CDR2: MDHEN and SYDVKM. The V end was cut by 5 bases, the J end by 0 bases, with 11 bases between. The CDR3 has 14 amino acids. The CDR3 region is CASSGDFSSYEQYF. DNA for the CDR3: TGTGCCAGCAGTGGGGACTTTAGCTCCTACGAGCAGTACTTC.

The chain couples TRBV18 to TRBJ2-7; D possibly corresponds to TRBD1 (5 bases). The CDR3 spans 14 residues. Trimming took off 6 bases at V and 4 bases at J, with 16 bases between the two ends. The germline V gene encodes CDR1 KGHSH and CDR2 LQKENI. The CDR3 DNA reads TGTGCCAGCTCCTCTAGGTCCAGGGAATACGAGCAGTACTTC. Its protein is CASSSRSREYEQYF.

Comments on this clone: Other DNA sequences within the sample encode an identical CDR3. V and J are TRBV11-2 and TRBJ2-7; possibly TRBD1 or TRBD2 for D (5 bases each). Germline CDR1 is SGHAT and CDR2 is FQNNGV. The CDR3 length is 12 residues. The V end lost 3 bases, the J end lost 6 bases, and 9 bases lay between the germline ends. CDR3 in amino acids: CASSFGGGEQYF. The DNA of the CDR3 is TGTGCCAGCAGCTTCGGTGGGGGCGAGCAGTACTTC.

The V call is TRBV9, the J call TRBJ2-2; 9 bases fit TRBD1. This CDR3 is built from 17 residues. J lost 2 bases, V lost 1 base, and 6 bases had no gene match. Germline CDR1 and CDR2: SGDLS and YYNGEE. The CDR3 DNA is TGTGCCAGCAGCGTATTTCGGGGACAGGGAAACACCGGGGAGCTGTTTTTT. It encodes CASSVFRGQGNTGELFF.

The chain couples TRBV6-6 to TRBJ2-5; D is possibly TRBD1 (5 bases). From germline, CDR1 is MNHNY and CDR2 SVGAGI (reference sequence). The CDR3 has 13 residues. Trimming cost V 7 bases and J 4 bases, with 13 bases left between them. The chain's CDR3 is CASKPQVVETQYF. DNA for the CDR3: TGTGCCAGCAAACCACAGGTCGTAGAGACCCAGTACTTC.

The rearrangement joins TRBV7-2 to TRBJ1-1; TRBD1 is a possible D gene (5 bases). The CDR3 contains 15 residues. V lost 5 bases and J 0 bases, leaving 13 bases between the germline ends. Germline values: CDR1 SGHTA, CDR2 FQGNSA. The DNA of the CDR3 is TGTGCCAGCAGCCCTAGGAGGGGATTGAACACTGAAGCTTTCTTT. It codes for CASSPRRGLNTEAFF.

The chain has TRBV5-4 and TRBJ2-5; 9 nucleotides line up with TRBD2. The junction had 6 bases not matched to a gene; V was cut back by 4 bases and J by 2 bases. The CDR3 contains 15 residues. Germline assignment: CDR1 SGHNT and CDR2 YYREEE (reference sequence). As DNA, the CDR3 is TGTGCCAGCAGCGCCGGGACTAGCTCACAAGAGACCCAGTACTTC. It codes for CASSAGTSSQETQYF.

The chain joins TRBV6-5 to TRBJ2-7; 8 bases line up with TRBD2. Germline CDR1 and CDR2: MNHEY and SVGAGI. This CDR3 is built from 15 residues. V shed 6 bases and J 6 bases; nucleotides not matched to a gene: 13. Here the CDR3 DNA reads TGTGCCAGCAGCCCCTCGGGACTAGAACTGAGCGAGCAGTACTTC. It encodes CASSPSGLELSEQYF.

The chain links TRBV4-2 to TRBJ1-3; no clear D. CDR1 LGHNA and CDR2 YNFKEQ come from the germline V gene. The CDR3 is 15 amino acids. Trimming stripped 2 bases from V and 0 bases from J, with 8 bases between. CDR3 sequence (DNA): TGTGCCAGCAGCCAACGGACGGACTCTGGAAACACCATATATTTT. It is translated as CASSQRTDSGNTIYF.

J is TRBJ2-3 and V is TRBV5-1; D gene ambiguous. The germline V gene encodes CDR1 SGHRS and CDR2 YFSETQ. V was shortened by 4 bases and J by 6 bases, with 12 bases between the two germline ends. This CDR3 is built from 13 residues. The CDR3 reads CASSPYRVDTQYF. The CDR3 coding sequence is TGCGCCAGCAGCCCGTACCGGGTCGATACGCAGTATTTT. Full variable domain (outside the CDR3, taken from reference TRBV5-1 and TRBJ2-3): KAGVTQTPRYLIKTRGQQVTLSCSPISGHRSVSWYQQTPGQGLQFLFEYFSETQRNKGNFPGRFSGRQFSNSRSEMNVSTLELGDSALYLCASSPYRVDTQYFGPGTRLTVL.